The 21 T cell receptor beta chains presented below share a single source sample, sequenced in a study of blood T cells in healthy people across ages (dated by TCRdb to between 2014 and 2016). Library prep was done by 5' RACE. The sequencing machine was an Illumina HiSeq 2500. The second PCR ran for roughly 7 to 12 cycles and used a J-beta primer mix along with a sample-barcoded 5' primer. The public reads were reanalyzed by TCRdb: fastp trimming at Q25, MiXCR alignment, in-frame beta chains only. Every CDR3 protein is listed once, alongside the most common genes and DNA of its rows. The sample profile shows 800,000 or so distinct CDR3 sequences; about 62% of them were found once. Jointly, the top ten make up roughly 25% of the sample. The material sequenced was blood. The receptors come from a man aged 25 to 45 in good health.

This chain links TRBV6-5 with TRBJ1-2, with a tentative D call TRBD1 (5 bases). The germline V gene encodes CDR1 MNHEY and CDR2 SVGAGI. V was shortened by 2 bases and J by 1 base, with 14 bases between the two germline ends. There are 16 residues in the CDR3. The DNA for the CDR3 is TGTGCCAGCAGTTACGACACTCCAGGGTTTAACTATGGCTACACCTTC. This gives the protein CASSYDTPGFNYGYTF.

CDR3 loop: CASSQVQAGSHEQFF. The CDR3 DNA follows: TGCGCCAGCAGCCAAGTACAGGCCGGGTCCCATGAGCAGTTCTTC. The V call is TRBV4-3, the J call TRBJ2-1; the D gene is possibly TRBD1 (5 bases). The germline CDR1 and CDR2 sequences are LGHNA and YSLEER. The CDR3 length is 15 residues. The ends were cut back, 1 base at V and 8 bases at J, with 15 bases in the middle.

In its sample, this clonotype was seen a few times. CDR3: CSASPPGPKETQYF. The DNA of the CDR3 is TGCAGTGCTAGTCCCCCAGGTCCCAAAGAGACCCAGTACTTC. This rearrangement joins TRBV20-1 to TRBJ2-5; no reliable D call. This CDR3 contains 14 residues. Germline lookup yields CDR1 DFQATT and CDR2 SNEGSKA (reference sequence). Trimming removed 3 bases at V and 3 bases at J, with 14 bases between.

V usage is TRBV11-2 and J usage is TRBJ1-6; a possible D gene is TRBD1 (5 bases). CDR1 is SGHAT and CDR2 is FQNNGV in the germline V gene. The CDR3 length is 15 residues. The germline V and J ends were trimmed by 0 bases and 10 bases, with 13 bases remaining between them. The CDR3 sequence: CASSLEGRVASPLHF. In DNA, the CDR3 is TGTGCCAGCAGCTTAGAGGGCAGGGTAGCATCACCCCTCCACTTT.

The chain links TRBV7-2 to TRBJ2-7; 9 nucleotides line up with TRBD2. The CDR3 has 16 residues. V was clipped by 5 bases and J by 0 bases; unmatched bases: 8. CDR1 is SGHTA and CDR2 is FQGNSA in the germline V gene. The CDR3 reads CASSRPSGDNSYEQYF. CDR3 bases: TGTGCCAGCAGCCGCCCTAGCGGGGACAACTCCTACGAGCAGTACTTC.

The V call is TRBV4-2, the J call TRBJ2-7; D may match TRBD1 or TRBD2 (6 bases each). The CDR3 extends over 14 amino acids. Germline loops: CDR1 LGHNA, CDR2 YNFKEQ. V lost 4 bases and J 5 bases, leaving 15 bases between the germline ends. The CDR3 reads CASSPGGRADEQYF. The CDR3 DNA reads TGTGCCAGCAGCCCTGGGGGGCGGGCAGACGAGCAGTACTTC.

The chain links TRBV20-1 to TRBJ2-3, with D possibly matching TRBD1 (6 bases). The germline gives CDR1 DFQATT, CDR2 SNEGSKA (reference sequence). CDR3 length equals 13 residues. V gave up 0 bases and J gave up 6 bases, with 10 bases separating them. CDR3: CSARESGEDTQYF. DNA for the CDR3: TGCAGTGCTAGAGAGTCAGGGGAGGATACGCAGTATTTT.

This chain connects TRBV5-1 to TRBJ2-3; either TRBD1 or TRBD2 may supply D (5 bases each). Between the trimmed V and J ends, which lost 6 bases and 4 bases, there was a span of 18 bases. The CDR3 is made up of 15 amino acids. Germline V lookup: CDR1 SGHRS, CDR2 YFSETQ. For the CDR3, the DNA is TGCGCCAGCAAATGGGGACCGTCAGATGCAGATACGCAGTATTTT. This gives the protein CASKWGPSDADTQYF.

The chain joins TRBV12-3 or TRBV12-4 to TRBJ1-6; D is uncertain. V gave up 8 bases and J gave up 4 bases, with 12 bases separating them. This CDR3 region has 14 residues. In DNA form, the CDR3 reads TGTGCCAGCTGGCGGGAAGGGTATAATTCACCCCTCCACTTT. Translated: CASWREGYNSPLHF.

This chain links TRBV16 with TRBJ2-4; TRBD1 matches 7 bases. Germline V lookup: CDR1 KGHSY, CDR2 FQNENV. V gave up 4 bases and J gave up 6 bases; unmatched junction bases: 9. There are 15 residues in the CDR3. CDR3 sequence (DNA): TGTGCCAGCAGCCCTGTAAGGGGGCAGGCAAACATTCAGTACTTC. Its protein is CASSPVRGQANIQYF.

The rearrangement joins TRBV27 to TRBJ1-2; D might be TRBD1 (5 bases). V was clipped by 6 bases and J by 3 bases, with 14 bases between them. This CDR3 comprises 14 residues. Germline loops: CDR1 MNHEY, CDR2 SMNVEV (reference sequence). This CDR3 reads CASRLRGVDYGYTF. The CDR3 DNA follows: TGTGCCAGCAGGCTTCGGGGGGTTGACTATGGCTACACCTTC.

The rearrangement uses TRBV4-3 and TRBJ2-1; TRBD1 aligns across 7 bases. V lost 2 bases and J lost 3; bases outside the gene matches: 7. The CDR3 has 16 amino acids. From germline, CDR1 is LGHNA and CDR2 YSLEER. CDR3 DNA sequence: TGCGCCAGCAGCCAACTGGGCAGGGGGAGCTACAATGAGCAGTTCTTC. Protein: CASSQLGRGSYNEQFF.

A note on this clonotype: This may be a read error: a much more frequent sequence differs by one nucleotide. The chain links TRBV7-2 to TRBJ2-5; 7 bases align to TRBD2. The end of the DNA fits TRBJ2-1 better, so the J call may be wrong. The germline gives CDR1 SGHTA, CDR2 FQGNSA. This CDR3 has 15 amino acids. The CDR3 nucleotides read TGTGCCAGCAGCTTATCGCGGGGGTACCAAGAGACCCAGTTCTTC. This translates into CASSLSRGYQETQFF.

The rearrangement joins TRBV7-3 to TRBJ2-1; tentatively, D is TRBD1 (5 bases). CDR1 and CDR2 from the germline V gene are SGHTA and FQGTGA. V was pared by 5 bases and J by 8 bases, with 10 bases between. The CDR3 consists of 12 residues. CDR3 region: CASSPRVHEQFF. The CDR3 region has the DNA TGTGCCAGCAGCCCCAGGGTGCATGAGCAGTTCTTC. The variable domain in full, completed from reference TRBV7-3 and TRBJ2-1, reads GAGVSQTPSNKVTEKGKYVELRCDPISGHTALYWYRQSLGQGPEFLIYFQGTGAADDSGLPNDRFFAVRPEGSVSTLKIQRTERGDSAVYLCASSPRVHEQFFGPGTRLTVL.

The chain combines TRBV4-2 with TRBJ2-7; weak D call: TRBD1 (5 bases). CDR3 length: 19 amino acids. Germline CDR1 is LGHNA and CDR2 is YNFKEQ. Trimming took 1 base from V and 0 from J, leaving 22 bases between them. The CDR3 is CASSQADPATAHSSYEQYF. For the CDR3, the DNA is TGTGCCAGCAGCCAAGCGGATCCGGCGACAGCTCATAGCTCCTACGAGCAGTACTTC.

The CDR3 here is CASSEAGRGVQETQYF. The DNA for the CDR3 is TGTGCCAGCAGTGAAGCGGGTAGGGGGGTCCAAGAGACCCAGTACTTC. This chain links TRBV2 with TRBJ2-4; D may correspond to TRBD1 or TRBD2 (6 bases each). The last part of the DNA fits TRBJ2-5 better; the J call may be wrong. The CDR3 length is 16 residues. The germline CDR1 and CDR2 sequences are SNHLY and FYNNEI.

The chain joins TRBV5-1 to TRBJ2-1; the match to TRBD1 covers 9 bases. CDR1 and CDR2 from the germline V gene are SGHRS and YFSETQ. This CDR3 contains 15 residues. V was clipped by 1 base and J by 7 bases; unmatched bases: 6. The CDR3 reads CASSLTPDRGNEQFF. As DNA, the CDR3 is TGCGCCAGCAGCTTGACCCCGGACAGGGGTAATGAGCAGTTCTTC.

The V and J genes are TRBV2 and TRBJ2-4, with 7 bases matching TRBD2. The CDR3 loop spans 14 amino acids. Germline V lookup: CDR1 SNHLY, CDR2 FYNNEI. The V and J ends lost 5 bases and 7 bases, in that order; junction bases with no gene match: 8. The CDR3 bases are TGTGCCAGCAGTCTAAAGACTAGCCCCAACATTCAGTACTTC. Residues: CASSLKTSPNIQYF. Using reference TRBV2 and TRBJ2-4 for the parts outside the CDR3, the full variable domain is EPEVTQTPSHQVTQMGQEVILRCVPISNHLYFYWYRQILGQKVEFLVSFYNNEISEKSEIFDDQFSVERPDGSNFTLKIRSTKLEDSAMYFCASSLKTSPNIQYFGAGTRLSVL.

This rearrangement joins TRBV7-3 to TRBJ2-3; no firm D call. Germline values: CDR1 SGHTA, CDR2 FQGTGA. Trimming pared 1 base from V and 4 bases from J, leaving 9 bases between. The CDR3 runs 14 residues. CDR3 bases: TGTGCCAGCAGCTTAAACTACCTTGCAGATACGCAGTATTTT. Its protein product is CASSLNYLADTQYF.

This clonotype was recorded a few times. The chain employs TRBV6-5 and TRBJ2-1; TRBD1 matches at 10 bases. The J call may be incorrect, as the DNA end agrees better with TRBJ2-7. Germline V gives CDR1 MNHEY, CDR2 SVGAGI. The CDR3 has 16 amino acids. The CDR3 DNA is TGTGCCAGCAGTTACGGTACGGGGACAGGGGCCTACGAGCAGTACTTC. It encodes CASSYGTGTGAYEQYF.

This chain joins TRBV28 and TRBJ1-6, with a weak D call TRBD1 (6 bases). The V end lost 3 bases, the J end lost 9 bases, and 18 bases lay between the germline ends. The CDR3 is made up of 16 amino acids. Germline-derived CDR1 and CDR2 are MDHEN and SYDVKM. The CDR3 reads CASSFNPTGAGSPLHF. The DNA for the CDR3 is TGTGCCAGCAGTTTTAACCCCACGGGGGCGGGTTCACCCCTCCACTTT.